This T cell receptor beta chain was recorded in a study of T cell responses to AZD1222 COVID-19 vaccine (dated by TCRdb to 2020 to 2022). A note on the overall study: AZD1222 recipients given second doses at about 4 weeks or at about 12 weeks were pooled, since spike-specific TCR depth and breadth were not found to differ between the two schedules. A total of approximately 240 trial participants underwent TCR sequencing, of whom 200 to 220 received two doses of AZD1222 and about 25 received two doses of the MenACWY control vaccine. Trial participants were enrolled by age into 18-55, 56-69 and 70-plus year subgroups, with approximately 150, 28 and 58 TCR-sequenced participants respectively. The investigation overall reported the following: Reportedly, close to half of the unique spike-specific TCRs recognized epitopes lying outside the regions that are mutated in the B.1.351 and B.1.1.7 variants. Conclusions about previously exposed vaccinees are limited, since just five or six AZD1222 recipients were seropositive for SARS-CoV-2 at baseline. Participants were mostly white British, with more females than males. The authors suggested clonal diversity may have been underestimated. The 56-69-year group was small, and its depth increase did not reach significance, likely because of low power. Because no day 14 peak-response samples were available, the repertoires could be characterized only after the peak T cell response. The vaccine-associated CD4 TCRs covered the entire spike protein, and the dominant responses fell in regions 160-218 and 743-854. After two AZD1222 doses, spike-specific TCR breadth and depth were significantly higher than at day 0 and than in MenACWY recipients.

Details on this clone: Its binding antigen is unknown. No qualities accompany the bases; no much larger clone lies one base away.

The time point label corresponds to: baseline before first vaccination. Samples from vaccinated people were obtained from the UK trials COV001 and COV002, which included a single-blind randomized controlled phase 2/3 trial of AZD1222 (ChAdOx1 nCoV-19) in healthy adults. For TCRbeta chain sequencing, PBMC samples were collected from trial participants at day 0 and at day 28 after the second dose. The CDR3 has 13 amino acids, counting the end cysteine and phenylalanine. Just CDR3 DNA is preserved here, 39 bases in frame from base 1. The CDR3 regions of human TCRbeta chains were analyzed by immunosequencing. In the paper's pipeline: Repertoire TCRs were matched against a reference library of SARS-CoV-2-specific TCRs generated with the MIRA antigen-specificity platform. Breadth was defined as the fraction of unique TCRs that were SARS-CoV-2-associated. Depth was defined as the fraction of total T cells that were SARS-CoV-2-associated. Using the MIRA data, every spike-specific TCR was mapped to the spike region that the TCR reacted to and assigned to either a CD4 or a CD8 class. Log10-transformed breadth and depth values were compared by one-way ANOVA with Sidak's multiple comparisons tests. TCRdb carries this immuneACCESS record with in-frame sequences only. Its versions omit some clonotypes, under half of them owing to an unresolved V gene in the studies checked, with the rest unexplained. D and trimming come from the DNA, and the V and J calls and clone size come from that table. The sample table records 180,000 or so clones; approximately 90% of these occur just once. The top ten clones comprise 2% to 3% of the sample.

The receptor comes from an adult in good health. In this chain, TRBV21-1 is recombined with TRBJ1-1. TRBV21-1 is a known pseudogene. The specimen comprised peripheral blood, sampled on day 0 of AZD1222 vaccination. The CDR3 protein is CAERGGSDTEAFF. The DNA sequence is given as TGTGCCGAGCGGGGCGGGTCGGACACTGAAGCTTTCTTT.